What follows are 30 T cell receptor beta chains derived from one specimen sequenced in a study of T cell responses to AZD1222 COVID-19 vaccine. Clones were read by immunoSEQ multiplex PCR, and TCRdb kept only the in-frame ones, dropping some. The sample comprises some 66,000 clones, approximately 84% of which are singletons, and 15% to 20% rests with the top ten. The sample was peripheral blood, taken on day 0 of AZD1222 vaccination. These receptors all stem from an adult in good health.

The CDR3 DNA reads as TGTGCCACCAGCAGAGACGTGTCGGAAGCTTTCTTT. It codes for CATSRDVSEAFF. This chain links TRBV15 with TRBJ1-1; D is undetermined. CDR3 size: 12 residues. V was pared by 0 bases and J by 8 bases, with 7 bases between. Germline V gene lookup returns CDR1 LNHNV and CDR2 YYDKDF (reference sequence).

The rearrangement uses TRBV20-1 and TRBJ2-7; tentative D call: TRBD2 (5 bases). Trimming cost V 3 bases and J 6 bases, with 24 bases left between them. CDR3 length equals 16 residues. Germline lookup yields CDR1 DFQATT and CDR2 SNEGSKA (reference sequence). CDR3 DNA: TGCAGTGCTAGTAGAGGGAGTAGGTCCAGTGGAAGCGAGCAGTACTTC. Its translation: CSASRGSRSSGSEQYF.

The rearrangement uses TRBV7-3 and TRBJ2-1; 10 nucleotides agree with TRBD1. Germline V gives CDR1 SGHTA, CDR2 FQGTGA. Unmatched junction bases numbered 2, after V lost 3 bases and J lost 3 bases. CDR3 size: 15 residues. The CDR3, as DNA: TGTGCCAGCAGCTTCGACAGGGGGCTCTACAATGAGCAGTTCTTC. Its translation is CASSFDRGLYNEQFF.

The rearrangement links TRBV4-1 to TRBJ2-1; 14 bases map to TRBD2. CDR3 length equals 17 residues. V gave up 3 bases and J gave up 10 bases; unmatched junction bases: 11. The germline CDR1 and CDR2 sequences are MGHRA and YSYEKL. The CDR3 bases are TGCGCCAGCAGCCAGGAACCGGGACTAGCGGGAGTCCGGGAGCAGTTCTTC. Protein sequence: CASSQEPGLAGVREQFF.

The CDR3 loop is CASSSIAAQGDTQYF. In nucleotides, the CDR3 is TGTGCCAGCAGCTCGATAGCGGCGCAGGGGGATACGCAGTATTTT. J is TRBJ2-3 and V is TRBV7-3, with D perhaps matching TRBD1 or TRBD2 (6 bases each). The V and J ends lost 4 bases and 6 bases respectively, with 17 bases between them. There are 15 residues in the CDR3. The germline gives CDR1 SGHTA, CDR2 FQGTGA.

This chain links TRBV12-5 with TRBJ2-1, with TRBD2 identical over 11 bases. This CDR3 spans 17 amino acids. Losses at the gene ends were 1 base for V and 6 bases for J; bases not matched to a gene: 8. In germline, CDR1 is LGHNT, CDR2 FRNRAP. In DNA, the CDR3 is TGTGCTAGTGGTTTGGCAGCCCGACTAGCGGGGTCCAATGAGCAGTTCTTC. Protein product: CASGLAARLAGSNEQFF. The variable domain in full, completed from reference TRBV12-5 and TRBJ2-1, reads DARVTQTPRHKVTEMGQEVTMRCQPILGHNTVFWYRQTMMQGLELLAYFRNRAPLDDSGMPKDRFSAEMPDATLATLKIQPSEPRDSAVYFCASGLAARLAGSNEQFFGPGTRLTVL.

The chain joins TRBV5-1 to TRBJ1-2, with 11 bases identical to TRBD1. CDR1 and CDR2 from the germline V gene are SGHRS and YFSETQ. The CDR3 totals 16 residues. The trim removed 4 bases at V and 1 base at J, leaving 6 bases unmatched. This CDR3 is CASSPGTGGVNYGYTF. The DNA for the CDR3 is TGCGCCAGCAGCCCTGGGACAGGGGGAGTTAACTATGGCTACACCTTC.

J is TRBJ1-5 and V is TRBV2; weak D call: TRBD1 (6 bases). Germline V CDR1 and CDR2: SNHLY, FYNNEI. This CDR3 has 16 residues. V was shortened by 8 bases and J by 4 bases, with 21 bases between the two germline ends. CDR3 sequence reads: CASAQHGGQPNQPQHF. The CDR3 nucleotides are TGTGCCAGCGCCCAGCATGGGGGGCAGCCTAATCAGCCCCAGCATTTT.

CDR3 region: CASSYYLDRFSNQPQHF. CDR3 coding DNA: TGTGCCAGCAGCTATTACTTGGACCGATTTAGCAATCAGCCCCAGCATTTT. This sequence joins TRBV3-1 (or the pseudogene TRBV3-2) and TRBJ1-5; unclear D gene. Germline values: CDR1 LGHDT, CDR2 YNNKEL (reference sequence). CDR3 length equals 17 residues. Deletions cut 5 bases from V and 0 bases from J, with 17 bases between.

The V gene is TRBV18, the J gene TRBJ1-2; D gene uncertain. The V end was cut by 9 bases, the J end by 8 bases, with 16 bases between. Looked up from germline, CDR1 is KGHSH and CDR2 is LQKENI. This CDR3 is 12 amino acids long. As DNA, the CDR3 is TGTGCCAGTACGGGGTCCCGCGGGGGCTACACCTTC. Translation gives CASTGSRGGYTF.

V is TRBV11-2 and J is TRBJ2-1; maybe TRBD2 (6 bases). Germline V gene lookup returns CDR1 SGHAT and CDR2 FQNNGV. This CDR3 comprises 16 residues. V lost 4 bases and J 4 bases, leaving 17 bases between the germline ends. CDR3 in amino acids: CASSSSWSGGYNEQFF. CDR3 in DNA: TGTGCCAGCAGCTCTTCCTGGAGCGGAGGGTACAATGAGCAGTTCTTC. The complete variable domain, with remaining parts taken from reference TRBV11-2 and TRBJ2-1, reads EAGVAQSPRYKIIEKRQSVAFWCNPISGHATLYWYQQILGQGPKLLIQFQNNGVVDDSQLPKDRFSAERLKGVDSTLKIQPAKLEDSAVYLCASSSSWSGGYNEQFFGPGTRLTVL.

V gene TRBV5-1 combines with J gene TRBJ1-1; D is ambiguous. Trimming pared 2 bases from V and 2 bases from J, leaving 7 bases between. The CDR3 consists of 13 residues. Per germline, CDR1 SGHRS and CDR2 YFSETQ. The CDR3 nucleotides read TGCGCCAGCAGCTTAGCCAGCAACACTGAAGCTTTCTTT. Its translation: CASSLASNTEAFF.

The rearrangement links TRBV5-8 to TRBJ1-6; D is possibly TRBD1 (5 bases). V lost 2 bases, J lost 10 bases, and 19 bases lay in between. The CDR3 is 16 amino acids. Per germline, CDR1 SGHTS and CDR2 YDEGEE. CDR3 protein: CASSLGTERENSPLHF. In nucleotides, the CDR3 is TGTGCCAGCAGCTTAGGGACCGAAAGGGAGAACTCACCCCTCCACTTT.

The chain employs TRBV19 and TRBJ2-3, with 7 bases lining up with TRBD2. Looked up from germline, CDR1 is LNHDA and CDR2 is SQIVND (reference sequence). The junction had 3 bases not matched to a gene; V was cut back by 3 bases and J by 3 bases. There are 14 residues in the CDR3. CDR3 DNA: TGTGCCAGTAGTATCAACGGGGGGACAGATACGCAGTATTTT. It codes for CASSINGGTDTQYF.

The chain joins TRBV6-5 to TRBJ1-1; 11 nucleotides match TRBD1. There are 12 residues in the CDR3. With V trimmed by 6 bases and J by 12 bases, 6 bases remained unmatched. Germline CDR1 MNHEY, CDR2 SVGAGI. Here the CDR3 reads CASRGTGGTPFF. For the CDR3, the DNA is TGTGCCAGCAGGGGGACAGGGGGGACGCCTTTCTTT.

The rearrangement uses TRBV5-5 and TRBJ1-1; TRBD1 is a possible D gene (6 bases). Deletions cut 0 bases from V and 13 bases from J, with 7 bases between. Per the germline V gene, CDR1 is SGHKS and CDR2 is YYEKEE (reference sequence). The CDR3 length is 10 residues. The CDR3 region has the DNA TGTGCCAGCAGCTTGGAGGGGGTTTTCTTT. Translated, it gives CASSLEGVFF.

The V call is TRBV14, the J call TRBJ1-6; no clear D. Trimming stripped 0 bases from V and 13 bases from J, with 16 bases between. This CDR3 contains 15 residues. Germline CDR1 is SGHDN and CDR2 is FVKESK. CDR3 sequence: CASSQDPTPSSPLHF. The CDR3 DNA follows: TGTGCCAGCAGCCAAGATCCAACCCCCAGTAGCCCCCTCCACTTT.

The chain is built from TRBV11-2 and TRBJ1-2; the match to TRBD1 covers 9 bases. J was trimmed by 4 bases and V by 3 bases; bases with no gene match: 9. The CDR3 loop spans 16 amino acids. Germline V CDR1 and CDR2: SGHAT, FQNNGV. The CDR3 reads CASSFSGTGSIYGYTF. In DNA, the CDR3 is TGTGCCAGCAGCTTTTCCGGGACAGGGTCTATCTATGGCTACACCTTC.

The chain carries TRBV12-5 and TRBJ2-2; TRBD1 might be the D (5 bases). Trimming shortened V by 7 bases and J by 7 bases, and 13 bases separated the two germline ends. Germline V gene data show CDR1 as LGHNT and CDR2 as FRNRAP. The CDR3 is made up of 13 amino acids. CDR3 DNA sequence: TGTGCTAGTGTACCCACTCAGGGCGGGGAGCTGTTTTTT. Its translation: CASVPTQGGELFF.

With regard to this clone: An end of the junction differs from the germline gene, which may be a read error. The V gene is TRBV28, the J gene TRBJ1-5; no clear D. The CDR3 is 13 amino acids. Looked up from germline, CDR1 is MDHEN and CDR2 is SYDVKM. The chain's CDR3 is CASSLARAGRKGF. In DNA, the CDR3 is TGTGCCAGCAGTTTAGCTAGAGCGGGCAGAAAGGGTTTT.

The chain uses TRBV6-5 and TRBJ2-7; D uncertain. The length of the CDR3 is 11 residues. The germline gives CDR1 MNHEY, CDR2 SVGAGI. Trimming cost V 7 bases and J 2 bases, with 6 bases left between them. In DNA, the CDR3 is TGTGCCAGCAAACTGGCCTACGAGCAGTACTTC. It codes for CASKLAYEQYF.

In DNA form, the CDR3 reads TGTGCCAGCAGCTTATATCGACACCCGATAGAGACCCAGTACTTC. Translated, it gives CASSLYRHPIETQYF. The genes are TRBV11-2 and TRBJ2-5; D gene ambiguous. The CDR3 extends over 15 amino acids. Trimming shortened V by 2 bases and J by 4 bases, and 14 bases separated the two germline ends. Looked up from germline, CDR1 is SGHAT and CDR2 is FQNNGV.

This chain connects TRBV23-1 to TRBJ1-6; D is unresolved. TRBV23-1 is flagged as an ORF with uncertain function. The CDR3 loop spans 18 amino acids. The germline V and J ends were trimmed by 0 bases and 0 bases, with 12 bases remaining between them. CDR3 loop: CASSQSGRKYSYNSPLHF. As DNA, the CDR3 is TGCGCCAGCAGTCAATCCGGCCGCAAATACTCCTATAATTCACCCCTCCACTTT.

The chain is built from TRBV30 and TRBJ1-6; D is possibly TRBD1 (5 bases). V dropped 0 bases and J dropped 6 bases, with 6 bases sitting between them. The CDR3 sequence is 13 residues long. Germline assignment: CDR1 GTSNPN and CDR2 SVGIG (reference sequence). CDR3 loop: CAWSVQVNSPLHF. The CDR3 region has the DNA TGTGCCTGGAGTGTACAGGTTAATTCACCCCTCCACTTT.

The chain has TRBV12-5 and TRBJ1-3; no clear D. Germline values: CDR1 LGHNT, CDR2 FRNRAP. CDR3 length: 14 amino acids. The V gene lost 5 bases and the J gene lost 0 bases, with 8 bases spanning the gap. CDR3: CASGRADSGNTIYF. The CDR3 DNA is TGTGCTAGTGGTAGGGCCGACTCTGGAAACACCATATATTTT.

On this clone itself: Other DNA sequences in this sample translate to the same CDR3. The chain links TRBV5-6 to TRBJ1-1; no clear D. Deletions cut 0 bases from V and 5 bases from J, with 8 bases between. CDR1 is SGHDT and CDR2 is YYEEEE in the germline V gene. There are 13 residues in the CDR3. CDR3 region: CASSLGFGTEAFF. DNA for the CDR3: TGTGCCAGCAGCTTGGGGTTTGGGACTGAAGCTTTCTTT.

About this clone itself: A far bigger clonotype differs at one base, so this is likely a read error. The rearrangement joins TRBV2 to TRBJ1-5; 10 nucleotides agree with TRBD1. Unmatched junction bases numbered 1, after V lost 6 bases and J lost 2 bases. This CDR3 is 14 amino acids long. Germline assignment: CDR1 SNHLY and CDR2 FYNNEI. In DNA form, the CDR3 reads TGTGCCAGCAGCGGGACAGGGGGCAATCAGCCCCAGCATTTT. This encodes CASSGTGGNQPQHF.

This sequence joins TRBV7-8 and TRBJ2-5, with 10 bases that match TRBD2. Trimming cost V 2 bases and J 1 base; bases outside gene matches: 4. The germline V gene encodes CDR1 SGHVS and CDR2 FQNEAQ. The CDR3 is made up of 16 amino acids. CDR3 amino acids: CASSLRLAGFQETQYF. CDR3 in DNA: TGTGCCAGCAGCTTAAGACTAGCGGGCTTCCAAGAGACCCAGTACTTC.

The chain employs TRBV20-1 and TRBJ2-5, with 7 bases fitting TRBD1. CDR1 and CDR2 from the germline V gene are DFQATT and SNEGSKA (reference sequence). This CDR3 spans 13 amino acids. V dropped 3 bases and J dropped 5; count of bases not matched to a gene: 6. The CDR3 region has the DNA TGCAGTGCTAGTTACAGGGGCGAGGAGACCCAGTACTTC. Amino acid sequence: CSASYRGEETQYF.

The chain carries TRBV2 and TRBJ2-7; no clear D gene. The ends were cut back, 6 bases at V and 0 bases at J, with 9 bases in the middle. There are 13 residues in the CDR3. The germline CDR1 and CDR2 sequences are SNHLY and FYNNEI. CDR3 amino acids: CASRRGDSYEQYF. For the CDR3, the DNA is TGTGCCAGCAGACGTGGTGACTCCTACGAGCAGTACTTC.